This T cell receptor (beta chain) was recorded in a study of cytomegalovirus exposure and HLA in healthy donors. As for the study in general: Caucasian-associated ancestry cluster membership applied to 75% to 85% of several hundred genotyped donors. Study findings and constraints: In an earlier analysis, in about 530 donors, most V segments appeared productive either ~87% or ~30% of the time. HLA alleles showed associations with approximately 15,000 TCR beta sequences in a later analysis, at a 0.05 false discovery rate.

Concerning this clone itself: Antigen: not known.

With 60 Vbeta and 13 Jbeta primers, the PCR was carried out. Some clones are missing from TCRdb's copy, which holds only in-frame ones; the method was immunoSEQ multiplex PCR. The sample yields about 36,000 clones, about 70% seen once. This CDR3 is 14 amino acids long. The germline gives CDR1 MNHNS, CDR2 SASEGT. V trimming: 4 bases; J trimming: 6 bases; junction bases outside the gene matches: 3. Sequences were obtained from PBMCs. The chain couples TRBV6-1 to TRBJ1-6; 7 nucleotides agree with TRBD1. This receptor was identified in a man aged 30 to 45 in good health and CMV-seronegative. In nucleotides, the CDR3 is TGTGCCAGCAGTGGAGGGACAGCTAATTCACCCCTCCACTTT. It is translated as CASSGGTANSPLHF.